Listed below are T cell receptor beta chains from one sample, sequenced in a study of shared clonotypes between healthy human individuals. Measured with immunoSEQ multiplex PCR; TCRdb has only the in-frame clones, and not every one. The profile shows over 2 million clones, around 90% of them singletons. The material sequenced was naive CD4+ T cells from PBMCs. These receptor sequences come from a man between 18 and 29 years old in good health. Some clones in this sample may be carry-over from other donors' samples. Both conserved end residues are part of each CDR3. Fields, in order: D gene, J gene, V gene, clone size, CDR3 DNA, CDR3 protein. A D gene is named only where the DNA matches it firmly. Clone size is not always given. Where it is, it says once, few, many or a class for expanded clones.

d_gene: NA
j_gene: TRBJ2-7
v_gene: TRBV2
abundance: NA
CDR3nt: TGTGCCAGCAATTACCGGGAATCTGACGAGCAGTACTTC
CDR3aa: CASNYRESDEQYF

d_gene: TRBD1
j_gene: TRBJ2-3
v_gene: TRBV30
abundance: NA
CDR3nt: TGTGCCTGGAGTATGGGACAGGGGGGCTCGGATACGCAGTATTTT
CDR3aa: CAWSMGQGGSDTQYF

d_gene: NA
j_gene: TRBJ1-1
v_gene: TRBV5-6
abundance: few
CDR3nt: TGTGCCAGCAGCTTATTTCAGGGTAACACTGAAGCTTTCTTT
CDR3aa: CASSLFQGNTEAFF

d_gene: TRBD2
j_gene: TRBJ2-2
v_gene: TRBV5-1
abundance: NA
CDR3nt: TGCGCCAGCAGCTCCTCGACTAGCGGGAGGGGGGCCGGGGAGCTGTTTTTT
CDR3aa: CASSSSTSGRGAGELFF

d_gene: NA
j_gene: TRBJ1-3
v_gene: TRBV5-4
abundance: NA
CDR3nt: TGTGCCAGCAGCCCAGGACTGCCTGGAAACACCATATATTTT
CDR3aa: CASSPGLPGNTIYF

d_gene: NA
j_gene: TRBJ2-3
v_gene: TRBV5-4
abundance: NA
CDR3nt: TGTGCCAGCAGCTTGCGAGCCGGCACAGATACGCAGTATTTT
CDR3aa: CASSLRAGTDTQYF

d_gene: NA
j_gene: TRBJ1-1
v_gene: TRBV6-6
abundance: NA
CDR3nt: TGTGCCAGCAGTTACTCGGGGGCTAACACTGAAGCTTTCTTT
CDR3aa: CASSYSGANTEAFF

d_gene: NA
j_gene: TRBJ2-3
v_gene: TRBV27
abundance: NA
CDR3nt: TGTGCCAGCAGTTTGGAGTCCAGAGAGGATACGCAGTATTTT
CDR3aa: CASSLESREDTQYF

d_gene: NA
j_gene: TRBJ2-7
v_gene: TRBV4-1
abundance: NA
CDR3nt: TGCGCCAGCAGCGCCCACCGAAGGTTTGACACCTACGAGCAGTACTTC
CDR3aa: CASSAHRRFDTYEQYF

d_gene: NA
j_gene: TRBJ2-3
v_gene: TRBV9
abundance: NA
CDR3nt: TGTGCCAGCAGCGTAGCGGTAGCCGCAGATACGCAGTATTTT
CDR3aa: CASSVAVAADTQYF

d_gene: NA
j_gene: TRBJ2-7
v_gene: TRBV7-9
abundance: few
CDR3nt: TGTGCCAGCAGCCAGGGGCGGGACCAGAGGGAGCAGTACTTC
CDR3aa: CASSQGRDQREQYF

d_gene: TRBD1
j_gene: TRBJ1-5
v_gene: TRBV27
abundance: NA
CDR3nt: TGTGCCAGCAGCGGACAGGGACACTATAGCAATCAGCCCCAGCATTTT
CDR3aa: CASSGQGHYSNQPQHF

d_gene: NA
j_gene: TRBJ2-2
v_gene: TRBV6-4
abundance: NA
CDR3nt: TGTGCCAGCAGTGCGACAGTGAACACCGGGGAGCTGTTTTTT
CDR3aa: CASSATVNTGELFF

d_gene: NA
j_gene: TRBJ2-7
v_gene: TRBV28
abundance: NA
CDR3nt: TGTGCCAGCAGTACAACAGGGATGGGCGAGCAGTACTTC
CDR3aa: CASSTTGMGEQYF

d_gene: NA
j_gene: TRBJ2-7
v_gene: TRBV23-1
abundance: NA
CDR3nt: TGCGCCAGCAGTCAATCTAAGACGGACACAGGGCTCGAGGACGAGCAGTACTTC
CDR3aa: CASSQSKTDTGLEDEQYF

d_gene: NA
j_gene: TRBJ1-5
v_gene: TRBV28
abundance: NA
CDR3nt: TGTGCCAGCAACAGAAGCAATCAGCCCCAGCATTTT
CDR3aa: CASNRSNQPQHF

d_gene: TRBD2
j_gene: TRBJ2-3
v_gene: TRBV28
abundance: NA
CDR3nt: TGTGCCAGCAGGGAGGGAGGGGGCACAGATACGCAGTATTTT
CDR3aa: CASREGGGTDTQYF

d_gene: NA
j_gene: TRBJ2-7
v_gene: TRBV15
abundance: NA
CDR3nt: TGTGCCACCAGCAGAGATCCAGGATCCGACGAGCAGTACTTC
CDR3aa: CATSRDPGSDEQYF

d_gene: TRBD1
j_gene: TRBJ2-1
v_gene: TRBV4-3
abundance: NA
CDR3nt: TGCGCCAGCAGCTTGGACAGGGGCCATGAGCAGTTCTTC
CDR3aa: CASSLDRGHEQFF

d_gene: NA
j_gene: TRBJ2-4
v_gene: TRBV5-5
abundance: NA
CDR3nt: TGTGCCAGCAGCTTCGACTCCGGCGGCAGCAAAAACATTCAGTACTTC
CDR3aa: CASSFDSGGSKNIQYF

d_gene: NA
j_gene: TRBJ1-1
v_gene: TRBV15
abundance: NA
CDR3nt: TGTGCCACCAGCAGAGATCCCTCCGTCCTTTTTTACACTGAAGCTTTCTTT
CDR3aa: CATSRDPSVLFYTEAFF

d_gene: NA
j_gene: TRBJ2-7
v_gene: TRBV11-1
abundance: NA
CDR3nt: TGTGCCAGCAGCCCCCCGAGGGTGCTCTCCTACGAGCAGTACTTC
CDR3aa: CASSPPRVLSYEQYF

d_gene: NA
j_gene: TRBJ1-6
v_gene: TRBV27
abundance: NA
CDR3nt: TGTGCCAGCAGTTTATTTAGCACGCTAAATAATTCACCCCTCCACTTT
CDR3aa: CASSLFSTLNNSPLHF

d_gene: NA
j_gene: TRBJ2-5
v_gene: TRBV7-8
abundance: NA
CDR3nt: TGTGCCAGCAGTGGGGAGACCCAGTACTTC
CDR3aa: CASSGETQYF

d_gene: NA
j_gene: TRBJ2-2
v_gene: TRBV28
abundance: NA
CDR3nt: TGTGCCAGCAGTTTGGGCGGGGAGAACACCGGGGAGCTGTTTTTT
CDR3aa: CASSLGGENTGELFF

d_gene: TRBD1
j_gene: TRBJ1-2
v_gene: TRBV18
abundance: NA
CDR3nt: TGTGCCAGCTCACCTCTCCGGGACAGGGACGGTTATGGCTACACCTTC
CDR3aa: CASSPLRDRDGYGYTF

d_gene: NA
j_gene: TRBJ1-6
v_gene: TRBV15
abundance: NA
CDR3nt: TGTGCCACCAGCCTTTCGGTTCGCGGTTCACCCCTCCACTTT
CDR3aa: CATSLSVRGSPLHF

d_gene: TRBD1
j_gene: TRBJ2-5
v_gene: TRBV4-1
abundance: few
CDR3nt: TGCGCCAGCAGCCTGACAGGGATAGTCGAGACCCAGTACTTC
CDR3aa: CASSLTGIVETQYF

d_gene: NA
j_gene: TRBJ2-7
v_gene: TRBV5-1
abundance: NA
CDR3nt: TGCGCCAGCAGCCCGGGACAAGACTACGAGCAGTACTTC
CDR3aa: CASSPGQDYEQYF

d_gene: TRBD1
j_gene: TRBJ1-1
v_gene: TRBV18
abundance: NA
CDR3nt: TGTGCCAGCTCACCCAACAGGGGAGCCACTGAAGCTTTCTTT
CDR3aa: CASSPNRGATEAFF

d_gene: TRBD2
j_gene: TRBJ2-5
v_gene: TRBV6-5
abundance: NA
CDR3nt: TGTGCCAGCAGCTCAGGGACTAGCGGAAAAGAGACCCAGTACTTC
CDR3aa: CASSSGTSGKETQYF

d_gene: NA
j_gene: TRBJ2-7
v_gene: TRBV5-4
abundance: NA
CDR3nt: TGTGCCAGCAGCTTGGGTATTATAGGAGAGATCGATACTTACGAGCAGTACTTC
CDR3aa: CASSLGIIGEIDTYEQYF

d_gene: NA
j_gene: TRBJ1-1
v_gene: TRBV10-3
abundance: once
CDR3nt: TGTGCCATCAGTGGGTCCTCGGGCACTGAAGCTTTCTTT
CDR3aa: CAISGSSGTEAFF

d_gene: NA
j_gene: TRBJ1-1
v_gene: TRBV7-2
abundance: NA
CDR3nt: TGTGCCAGCAGCCCAAGGGGAGCCTTAAGGACAGCTACTGAAGCTTTCTTT
CDR3aa: CASSPRGALRTATEAFF

d_gene: NA
j_gene: TRBJ2-5
v_gene: TRBV5-1
abundance: NA
CDR3nt: TGCGCCAGCAGCTCGGAGATAGGGGCCCGTCACTTC
CDR3aa: CASSSEIGARHF

d_gene: NA
j_gene: TRBJ2-5
v_gene: TRBV5-4
abundance: NA
CDR3nt: TGTGCCAGCAGCTTGGCCACCGGCCTGAGGGAGACCCAGTACTTC
CDR3aa: CASSLATGLRETQYF

d_gene: TRBD1
j_gene: TRBJ1-1
v_gene: TRBV6-6
abundance: NA
CDR3nt: TGTGCCATCAGCCAGGGGGTCACTGAAGCTTTCTTT
CDR3aa: CAISQGVTEAFF

d_gene: TRBD1
j_gene: TRBJ2-7
v_gene: TRBV6-5
abundance: NA
CDR3nt: TGTGCCAGCAGCCGAGACAGGGCCACCTACGAGCAGTACTTC
CDR3aa: CASSRDRATYEQYF

d_gene: NA
j_gene: TRBJ1-2
v_gene: TRBV4-1
abundance: NA
CDR3nt: TGCGCCAGCAGCCCGGGGGCTAACTATGGCTACACCTTC
CDR3aa: CASSPGANYGYTF

d_gene: TRBD1
j_gene: TRBJ2-7
v_gene: TRBV2
abundance: NA
CDR3nt: TGTGCCAGCAGGGGTGGGACAGCTGCCGGCGAGCAGTACTTC
CDR3aa: CASRGGTAAGEQYF

d_gene: NA
j_gene: TRBJ1-2
v_gene: TRBV19
abundance: NA
CDR3nt: TGTGCCAGCTCTGGCAACAGGGTAGGTGGCTACACCTTC
CDR3aa: CASSGNRVGGYTF

d_gene: NA
j_gene: TRBJ1-4
v_gene: TRBV28
abundance: NA
CDR3nt: TGTGCCAGCAGTTTTGGCAGTACTCATGAAAAACTGTTTTTT
CDR3aa: CASSFGSTHEKLFF

d_gene: NA
j_gene: TRBJ2-5
v_gene: TRBV27
abundance: NA
CDR3nt: TGTGCCAGCAGTTTATCTTCTCGACGAGAGACCCAGTACTTC
CDR3aa: CASSLSSRRETQYF

d_gene: TRBD1
j_gene: TRBJ1-1
v_gene: TRBV19
abundance: NA
CDR3nt: TGTGCCAGTAGTACGCGGATAAGACAGGGAGGTGGTGAAGCTTTCTTT
CDR3aa: CASSTRIRQGGGEAFF

d_gene: NA
j_gene: TRBJ1-5
v_gene: TRBV28
abundance: NA
CDR3nt: TGTGCCAGCAGTTTAATAGGGCAGCCCCAGCATTTT
CDR3aa: CASSLIGQPQHF

d_gene: NA
j_gene: TRBJ2-1
v_gene: TRBV7-3
abundance: NA
CDR3nt: TGTGCCAGCAGCTTACTTAACACAGGGCAGGAGCAGTTCTTC
CDR3aa: CASSLLNTGQEQFF

d_gene: TRBD1
j_gene: TRBJ2-7
v_gene: TRBV6-5
abundance: NA
CDR3nt: TGTGCCAGCAAGAGGGACAGGGAGCGCTACGAGCAGTACTTC
CDR3aa: CASKRDRERYEQYF

d_gene: TRBD1
j_gene: TRBJ1-5
v_gene: TRBV28
abundance: NA
CDR3nt: TGTGCCAGCAGTTCACCCAGGGGGGGAAAGCCCCAGCATTTT
CDR3aa: CASSSPRGGKPQHF

d_gene: NA
j_gene: TRBJ1-1
v_gene: TRBV12-5
abundance: NA
CDR3nt: TGTGCTAGTGGTTTCGCCCCCCGGTCGAGGGCTCCCCGGCGGGCTTTCTTT
CDR3aa: CASGFAPRSRAPRRAFF

d_gene: NA
j_gene: TRBJ1-2
v_gene: TRBV6-6
abundance: NA
CDR3nt: TGTGCCAGCAGATCTCAGGACGCCTATGGCTACACCTTC
CDR3aa: CASRSQDAYGYTF